These T cell receptor beta chains were read from a single sample in a study of blood T cells in healthy people across ages. TCRdb used MiXCR to reprocess the 5' RACE reads, holding one entry per CDR3 protein. Among 780,000 or so distinct CDR3 sequences, roughly 56% were seen once, and the ten largest hold roughly 24%. Sequenced material: blood. The source is a man aged 40-49 years in good health. Both conserved end residues are part of each CDR3. A D gene is named only where the DNA matches it firmly.

J gene: TRBJ2-7
D gene: TRBD2
V gene: TRBV4-2
CDR3 protein: CASSPHRLAGRAKTPQDYEQYF

J gene: TRBJ2-5
D gene: .
V gene: TRBV27
CDR3 protein: CASSASQGETQYF

J gene: .
D gene: .
V gene: TRBV29-1
CDR3 protein: CSSHDSGWETQYF

J gene: TRBJ2-7
D gene: .
V gene: TRBV5-1
CDR3 protein: CASSSSGRSYEQYF

J gene: TRBJ2-3
D gene: TRBD2
V gene: TRBV5-1
CDR3 protein: CASSSTSGIGNPSTDTQYF

J gene: TRBJ2-3
D gene: TRBD2
V gene: TRBV28
CDR3 protein: CASSTSGTSATDTQYF

J gene: TRBJ2-3
D gene: TRBD1
V gene: TRBV12-3/TRBV12-4
CDR3 protein: CASSSPTGATDTQYF

J gene: TRBJ2-4
D gene: .
V gene: TRBV21-1
CDR3 protein: CASSKNLKRTRNIQYF

J gene: TRBJ2-1
D gene: .
V gene: TRBV14
CDR3 protein: CASSRPRAGEQFF

J gene: TRBJ1-1
D gene: .
V gene: TRBV20-1
CDR3 protein: CSARGLSEAFF

J gene: TRBJ2-1
D gene: TRBD1
V gene: TRBV27
CDR3 protein: CASRQTGVHEQFF

J gene: TRBJ1-5
D gene: .
V gene: TRBV24-1
CDR3 protein: CATSDSGRSSNQPQHF

J gene: TRBJ1-6
D gene: .
V gene: TRBV14
CDR3 protein: CASSLEQGLVSPLHF

J gene: TRBJ2-7
D gene: .
V gene: TRBV6-1
CDR3 protein: CASSDVGTPHEQYF

J gene: TRBJ2-1
D gene: .
V gene: TRBV6-5
CDR3 protein: CASSQRTSQGEQFF

J gene: TRBJ2-4
D gene: .
V gene: TRBV28
CDR3 protein: CASSTSRRIQYF

J gene: TRBJ1-1
D gene: .
V gene: TRBV6-5
CDR3 protein: CASRPTQVAKLRAFF

J gene: TRBJ2-7
D gene: TRBD2
V gene: TRBV4-2
CDR3 protein: CASSQGLAGAPYEQYF

J gene: TRBJ2-2
D gene: .
V gene: TRBV6-5
CDR3 protein: CASSYGREDGGELFF